Below are 2 T cell receptor beta chains sequenced from a single sample in a study of long-term antiretroviral therapy in people with HIV. The assay used was immunoSEQ (version v3.0), run at survey level. The table came from immunoSEQ multiplex PCR; TCRdb's copy has only in-frame clones and leaves some out. Of around 40,000 clones in the sample, more than 75% were seen once. The source material was unsorted PBMCs, sampled 0.1 years before starting antiretroviral therapy. These TCRs come from a woman in her fifties or sixties with HIV.

This sequence joins TRBV19 and TRBJ1-2; 8 bases are shared with TRBD1. This CDR3 has 15 amino acids. Trimming took 6 bases from V and 3 from J; bases not matched to a gene: 9. Germline V lookup: CDR1 LNHDA, CDR2 SQIVND (reference sequence). The CDR3 region is CASRTQGAGDYGYTF. The CDR3, as DNA: TGTGCCAGTAGAACCCAGGGGGCTGGGGACTATGGCTACACCTTC.

The CDR3 reads CASSNTRLGENTEAFF. CDR3 nucleotides: TGTGCCAGCAGTAACACGAGGCTTGGGGAGAACACTGAAGCTTTCTTT. This sequence joins TRBV28 and TRBJ1-1; D not resolved. The ends were cut back, 5 bases at V and 1 base at J, with 17 bases in the middle. Germline CDR1 and CDR2: MDHEN and SYDVKM. The CDR3 has 16 amino acids.